The entry below gives a single T cell receptor beta chain sequence along with its context. The data were obtained in a study of OX40 agonist ivuxolimab in advanced cancers. Across the study: Treatment of patients was with ivuxolimab, an agonistic anti-OX40 (CD134) antibody. Patients treated during dose escalation were battling hepatocellular carcinoma, melanoma, renal cell or head and neck cancer.

Profiling relied on immunoSEQ multiplex PCR, and the TCRdb table lists in-frame clones only, not all of them. In the table there are 90,000 to 120,000 clones, approximately 90% of which are singletons. The clonotype comes from an adult with an advanced solid tumor such as melanoma, head and neck, liver or kidney cancer. This sample comprised CD4+ or CD8+ T cells sorted from blood, obtained in a trial of the OX40 agonist ivuxolimab.

CDR3 region: CASARETGELFF. The CDR3 bases are TGTGCTAGCGCCAGGGAGACCGGGGAGCTGTTTTTT. The chain combines TRBV12-5 with TRBJ2-2, with D possibly being TRBD1 or TRBD2 (5 bases each). The CDR3 consists of 12 residues. V was pared by 9 bases and J by 5 bases, with 10 bases between. Germline V gives CDR1 LGHNT, CDR2 FRNRAP.